These 14 T cell receptor beta chains were all obtained from the same sample, sequenced in a study of blood T cells in healthy people across ages. The second PCR ran about 6 to 12 cycles with a sample-barcoded 5' primer and J-beta primers. TCRdb re-derived calls from the 5' RACE reads in MiXCR, one entry per CDR3 protein. The data hold around 2 million distinct CDR3 sequences, with roughly two fifths observed a single time. Sequenced: blood. These TCRs come from a human donor in good health.

This clonotype came up a few times. This chain connects TRBV20-1 to TRBJ2-7, with 9 nucleotides matching TRBD2. Looked up from germline, CDR1 is DFQATT and CDR2 is SNEGSKA (reference sequence). The CDR3 covers 14 residues. With V trimmed by 2 bases and J by 2 bases, 4 bases remained unmatched. The CDR3 sequence is CSARMVAGAYEQYF. The CDR3, as DNA: TGCAGTGCTAGAATGGTAGCGGGGGCCTACGAGCAGTACTTC.

This rearrangement joins TRBV20-1 to TRBJ2-3, with 9 bases fitting TRBD1. The length of the CDR3 is 18 residues. V dropped 0 bases and J dropped 1; count of bases not matched to a gene: 11. Germline CDR1 DFQATT, CDR2 SNEGSKA (reference sequence). The CDR3, as DNA: TGCAGTGCTAGAGATCGTATTGGACAGGGGTCGGGCACAGATACGCAGTATTTT. Protein sequence: CSARDRIGQGSGTDTQYF.

This chain connects TRBV7-9 to TRBJ2-1; D is perhaps TRBD2 (5 bases). The CDR3 sequence is 17 residues long. Per germline, CDR1 SEHNR and CDR2 FQNEAQ (reference sequence). Deletions cut 2 bases from V and 0 bases from J, with 14 bases between. In DNA, the CDR3 is TGTGCCAGCAGCTTATTGGCGGGCCTAACCTCCTACAATGAGCAGTTCTTC. This gives the protein CASSLLAGLTSYNEQFF.

In its sample, this clonotype was seen once. A much larger clone differs from this one at a single base, so this may be a read error. The rearrangement uses TRBV29-1 and TRBJ2-6; D gene uncertain. The V gene's germline CDR1 is SQVTM and CDR2 ANQGSEA. The CDR3 is made up of 13 amino acids. Here the CDR3 DNA reads TGCAGCGTTGAAGATCTTGGGACCAACGTCCTGACTTTC. Translation gives CSVEDLGTNVLTF. Based on the CDR3 plus reference TRBV29-1 and TRBJ2-6, the full variable domain is SAVISQKPSRDICQRGTSLTIQCQVDSQVTMMFWYRQQPGQSLTLIATANQGSEATYESGFVIDKFPISRPNLTFSTLTVSNMSPEDSSIYLCSVEDLGTNVLTFGAGSRLTVL.

V is TRBV28 and J is TRBJ2-5; D may be TRBD2 (5 bases). The J call is in doubt because the DNA end fits TRBJ2-7 better. The CDR3 has 14 amino acids. Germline-derived CDR1 and CDR2 are MDHEN and SYDVKM. The CDR3 DNA reads as TGTGCCAGCAGCCCCTTATCGGAGGACTACGAGCAGTACTTC. Encoded protein: CASSPLSEDYEQYF.

The CDR3 DNA sequence: TGTGCCAGCACTTTGCCAGGGAGGGGTGGCTACACCTTC. Protein: CASTLPGRGGYTF. This chain links TRBV28 with TRBJ1-2; TRBD1 is a possible D gene (5 bases). CDR1 is MDHEN and CDR2 is SYDVKM in the germline V gene. The CDR3 sequence is 13 residues long. Trimming removed 7 bases at V and 7 bases at J, with 16 bases between.

The gene calls are TRBV3-1 and TRBJ1-1; D gene unclear. Trimming shortened V by 1 base and J by 0 bases, and 9 bases separated the two germline ends. The CDR3 is made up of 15 amino acids. Germline values: CDR1 LGHDT, CDR2 YNNKEL (reference sequence). DNA of the CDR3: TGTGCCAGCAGCCAAGGGGGTTGGTTGAACACTGAAGCTTTCTTT. Encoded protein: CASSQGGWLNTEAFF.

The chain employs TRBV6-5 and TRBJ2-5, with D possibly TRBD1 on 5 matching bases. Per germline, CDR1 MNHEY and CDR2 SVGAGI. The CDR3 sequence is 15 residues long. V lost 4 bases and J 4 bases, leaving 16 bases between the germline ends. CDR3 sequence reads: CASSFQGVIGETQYF. The CDR3 nucleotides read TGTGCCAGCAGTTTCCAAGGGGTGATTGGAGAGACCCAGTACTTC.

This clonotype was detected only a few times. The J gene is TRBJ2-5, the V gene TRBV6-2 or TRBV6-3; TRBD1 might be the D (5 bases). TRBJ2-7 explains the end of the DNA better; the J call may be wrong. Per germline, CDR1 MNHEY and CDR2 SVGEGT. This CDR3 region has 17 residues. CDR3 residues: CASSYSKGLSGIGEQYF. CDR3 coding DNA: TGTGCCAGCAGTTACTCGAAGGGGCTGAGTGGTATAGGCGAGCAGTACTTC.

This clonotype was seen only a few times. The rearrangement links TRBV15 to TRBJ2-7; D tentatively fits TRBD1 or TRBD2 (6 bases each). The CDR3 totals 17 residues. Germline loops: CDR1 LNHNV, CDR2 YYDKDF (reference sequence). V was pared by 1 base and J by 2 bases, with 18 bases between. CDR3 sequence: CATSRGWGPGGTYEQYF. CDR3 in DNA: TGTGCCACCAGCAGAGGATGGGGACCCGGGGGCACCTACGAGCAGTACTTC. Full variable domain (missing parts from reference TRBV15 and TRBJ2-7): DAMVIQNPRYQVTQFGKPVTLSCSQTLNHNVMYWYQQKSSQAPKLLFHYYDKDFNNEADTPDNFQSRRPNTSFCFLDIRSPGLGDTAMYLCATSRGWGPGGTYEQYFGPGTRLTVT.

This chain uses TRBV20-1 with TRBJ1-1; D is ambiguous. This CDR3 has 12 amino acids. Per germline, CDR1 DFQATT and CDR2 SNEGSKA (reference sequence). V was cut by 0 bases and J by 4 bases, with 6 bases left in between. The CDR3 is CSARDQPTEAFF. In DNA form, the CDR3 reads TGCAGTGCTAGAGATCAGCCCACTGAAGCTTTCTTT.

This rearrangement joins TRBV2 to TRBJ2-7, with 8 bases lining up with TRBD1. Germline V gives CDR1 SNHLY, CDR2 FYNNEI. V dropped 2 bases and J dropped 7; count of bases not matched to a gene: 10. This CDR3 comprises 15 residues. The CDR3 region is CASSELGQGGREQYF. The CDR3 DNA reads as TGTGCCAGCAGTGAATTAGGACAGGGTGGGAGGGAGCAGTACTTC.

The chain links TRBV6-2 or TRBV6-3 to TRBJ2-7; 11 nucleotides align to TRBD2. The J call may be incorrect, as the DNA end agrees better with TRBJ2-5. This CDR3 has 13 residues. Germline assignment: CDR1 MNHEY and CDR2 SVGEGT. CDR3 protein: CASSSGTSGTQYF. CDR3 in DNA: TGTGCCAGCAGTTCCGGGACTAGCGGGACCCAGTACTTC.

This chain uses TRBV7-9 with TRBJ2-5; a possible D gene is TRBD1 (6 bases). Germline CDR1 reads SEHNR; CDR2 reads FQNEAQ (reference sequence). Trimming removed 1 base at V and 5 bases at J, with 11 bases between. CDR3 size: 14 residues. CDR3 DNA sequence: TGTGCCAGCAGCTTAGGGGGGCTTTGGGAGACCCAGTACTTC. Its translation is CASSLGGLWETQYF. The complete variable domain, with remaining parts taken from reference TRBV7-9 and TRBJ2-5, reads DTGVSQNPRHKITKRGQNVTFRCDPISEHNRLYWYRQTLGQGPEFLTYFQNEAQLEKSRLLSDRFSAERPKGSFSTLEIQRTEQGDSAMYLCASSLGGLWETQYFGPGTRLLVL.